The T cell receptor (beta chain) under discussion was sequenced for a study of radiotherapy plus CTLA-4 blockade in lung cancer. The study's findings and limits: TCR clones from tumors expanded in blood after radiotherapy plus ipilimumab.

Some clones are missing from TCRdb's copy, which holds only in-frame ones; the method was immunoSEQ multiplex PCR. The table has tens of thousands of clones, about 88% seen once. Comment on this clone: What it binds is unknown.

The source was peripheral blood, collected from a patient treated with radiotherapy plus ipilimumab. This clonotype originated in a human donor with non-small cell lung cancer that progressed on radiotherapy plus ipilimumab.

The CDR3 loop reads CASTARQGGYNEQFF. CDR3 nucleotide sequence: TGTGCCAGCACCGCGAGACAGGGAGGCTACAATGAGCAGTTCTTC. The rearrangement uses TRBV27 and TRBJ2-1, with D possibly being TRBD1 (7 bases). The CDR3 has 15 residues. Germline V gene data show CDR1 as MNHEY and CDR2 as SMNVEV (reference sequence). Trimming shortened V by 7 bases and J by 3 bases, and 16 bases separated the two germline ends.